This TCR beta chain was identified in a study of T cells in Graves' hyperthyroidism and ophthalmopathy. Study-level points and caveats: Most clonotypes expanded in thyroid above 0.001 were likewise present in blood.

The V and J ends lost 8 bases and 4 bases respectively, with 15 bases between them. The CDR3 has 14 amino acids. Germline CDR1 SEHNR, CDR2 FQNEAQ (reference sequence). What was amplified from RNA transcripts were TCR beta CDR3 regions. The HTBI set primed first-round TCR CDR3 RT-PCR. TCRdb re-analysed the multiplex PCR reads in MiXCR, keeping a single row per CDR3 protein. The repertoire holds approximately 270,000 distinct CDR3 sequences, with just over 14% as singletons. Ten or more counts support this clonotype. Its antigen is undetermined. The chain has TRBV7-9 and TRBJ2-1, with D hard to call. Specimen: blood. The TCR was taken from a woman aged 40 to 50 with Graves' hyperthyroidism that later progressed to Graves' ophthalmopathy. This chain's CDR3 is CASPPPGPYNEQFF. In DNA, the CDR3 is TGTGCCAGCCCCCCCCCGGGCCCTTACAATGAGCAGTTCTTC.